This T cell receptor beta chain originates from a study of blood T cell repertoires in COVID-19. Repertoires were generated with immunoSEQ multiplex PCR, while TCRdb's copy carries only in-frame clones and drops some. The profile shows 120,000 or so clones, roughly nine tenths of them singletons. V dropped 4 bases and J dropped 4; count of bases not matched to a gene: 5. There are 15 residues in the CDR3. Per germline, CDR1 SNHLY and CDR2 FYNNEI. This TCR came from a man aged 70 or older who had recovered from COVID-19. Sequencing was carried out using peripheral blood. This sequence joins TRBV2 and TRBJ2-2; 8 bases agree with TRBD2. The DNA for the CDR3 is TGTGCCAGCAGTGTTAGCGGGATGGGCACCGGGGAGCTGTTTTTT. Its protein is CASSVSGMGTGELFF.